These 7 T cell receptor beta chains were all obtained from the same sample, sequenced in a study of T cells in Graves' hyperthyroidism and ophthalmopathy. TCR beta CDR3 region amplification was performed from RNA transcripts. First-round RT-PCR targeting the TCR CDR3 was performed with the HTBI primer set. TCRdb redid the calling of the multiplex PCR reads with MiXCR, one entry per CDR3 protein. The table shows a few hundred thousand distinct CDR3 sequences, with 15% to 20% occurring only once. The sequenced sample was blood. All receptors derive from a man younger than 35 with Graves' ophthalmopathy.

This chain links TRBV24-1 with TRBJ2-2; D may be TRBD1 or TRBD2 (5 bases each). Deletions cut 1 base from V and 0 bases from J, with 11 bases between. This CDR3 has 17 amino acids. CDR1 and CDR2 from the germline V gene are KGHDR and SFDVKD. CDR3: CATSDFLGTSNTGELFF. In DNA, the CDR3 is TGTGCCACCAGTGATTTTTTGGGGACCTCGAACACCGGGGAGCTGTTTTTT.

This clonotype came up many times. This rearrangement joins TRBV18 to TRBJ2-7; possibly TRBD1 for D (6 bases). Trimming took 2 bases from V and 7 from J, leaving 15 bases between them. The CDR3 covers 14 residues. Germline V gene sequence: CDR1 KGHSH, CDR2 LQKENI. The CDR3 protein is CASSPGQGLSEQYF. The DNA for the CDR3 is TGTGCCAGCTCACCAGGCCAGGGGTTAAGTGAGCAGTACTTC.

Only a few counts were recorded for this clonotype. The DNA for the CDR3 is TGCGCCAGCAGCTTGGCGGGCGATCCCGGAAACACCATATATTTT. Translating it yields CASSLAGDPGNTIYF. The chain couples TRBV5-1 to TRBJ1-3, with no clear D. There are 15 residues in the CDR3. In germline, CDR1 is SGHRS, CDR2 YFSETQ. The V and J ends lost 0 bases and 4 bases respectively, with 11 bases between them.

Many counts were recorded for this clonotype. The chain couples TRBV7-8 to TRBJ2-1; D is perhaps TRBD2 (7 bases). Germline V gene lookup returns CDR1 SGHVS and CDR2 FQNEAQ. CDR3 length equals 14 residues. The V end lost 5 bases, the J end lost 7 bases, and 15 bases lay between the germline ends. The CDR3 region has the DNA TGTGCCAGCAGCAGGGGGGGGGCTCGGAATGAGCAGTTCTTC. Translation: CASSRGGARNEQFF.

This clonotype came up many times. The V gene is TRBV12-3 or TRBV12-4, the J gene TRBJ2-7; D uncertain. V lost 6 bases to trimming and J lost 6 bases, with 9 bases between them. The CDR3 runs 11 residues. For the CDR3, the DNA is TGTGCCAGCAGCTTGACACGCGAGCAGTACTTC. It encodes CASSLTREQYF.

This clonotype occurred a few times. The chain joins TRBV6-1 to TRBJ2-2, with 8 bases identical to TRBD1. The CDR3 spans 15 residues. J gave up 6 bases and V 5 bases, and 8 bases lay outside the gene matches. CDR1 is MNHNS, CDR2 SASEGT, per germline. The CDR3 spells CASSHGQGVPGELFF. CDR3 nucleotide sequence: TGTGCCAGCAGTCACGGACAGGGTGTGCCCGGGGAGCTGTTTTTT.

This clonotype was detected only a few times. An end of the junction differs from the germline gene, which may be a read error. The chain employs TRBV7-7 and TRBJ2-2; D assignment may be TRBD1 or TRBD2 (5 bases each). This CDR3 comprises 15 residues. Looked up from germline, CDR1 is SSHAT and CDR2 is FNYEAQ (reference sequence). The CDR3 DNA sequence: TGTGCTAGCAGCTTGATTGCAGGGACCACCGGGGAGCTGTTTTTT. This gives the protein CASSLIAGTTGELFF.